A selection of T cell receptor beta chains follows, all from one sample in a study of the immune and genomic landscape of osteosarcoma. The data were produced by immunoSEQ multiplex PCR, yet TCRdb's version contains in-frame clones alone and is incomplete. This table has about 5,100 clones, over 70% appearing once. Sequenced input: osteosarcoma tumor tissue from the lung. These receptors came from a human donor with osteosarcoma. Both conserved end residues are part of each CDR3. D genes are given only for firm matches. A row's size may be missing; if present it is once, few, many or a size class.

J: TRBJ1-1
length: 13
D: .
V: TRBV9
size: .
DNA: TGTGCCAGCAGCGTAGTTACACGGACCGAAGCTTTCTTT
CDR3: CASSVVTRTEAFF

J: TRBJ2-3
length: 17
D: .
V: TRBV7-3
size: once
DNA: TGTGCCAGCAGCCCGAGGGCCGCATATGAGGAGGGAGATACGCAGTATTTT
CDR3: CASSPRAAYEEGDTQYF

J: TRBJ1-2
length: 15
D: .
V: TRBV5-1
size: few
DNA: TGCGCCAGCAGCTTGAAACAGGGATCTAACTATGGCTACACCTTC
CDR3: CASSLKQGSNYGYTF

J: TRBJ2-1
length: 15
D: .
V: TRBV11-2
size: .
DNA: TGTGCCAGCACCCCTTACCGATCCGGGGGCAATGAGCAGTTCTTC
CDR3: CASTPYRSGGNEQFF

J: TRBJ2-3
length: 14
D: TRBD1
V: TRBV6-1
size: .
DNA: TGTGCCAGCTCGACAGGGACGAGCACAGATACGCAGTATTTT
CDR3: CASSTGTSTDTQYF

J: TRBJ2-1
length: 15
D: TRBD2
V: TRBV30
size: .
DNA: TGTGCCTGGAGTCGAGGTAGCGGGGTCTACAATGAGCAGTTCTTC
CDR3: CAWSRGSGVYNEQFF

J: TRBJ2-3
length: 14
D: .
V: TRBV18
size: .
DNA: TGTGCCAGCTCACCATCGGCGCGCACAGATACGCAGTATTTT
CDR3: CASSPSARTDTQYF

J: TRBJ1-4
length: 16
D: .
V: TRBV6-5
size: .
DNA: TGTGCCAGCAGTTACTCAGGGGCGTGGGCTAATGAAAAACTGTTTTTT
CDR3: CASSYSGAWANEKLFF

J: TRBJ2-3
length: 13
D: .
V: TRBV27
size: .
DNA: TGTGCCAGCAGTTTACAGGAGGGAGATACGCAGTATTTT
CDR3: CASSLQEGDTQYF

J: TRBJ1-5
length: 18
D: .
V: TRBV7-2
size: .
DNA: TGTGCCAGCAGCTTAGCTGTTGGGCGGACAGAAGCTGATCAGCCCCAGCATTTT
CDR3: CASSLAVGRTEADQPQHF

J: TRBJ1-2
length: 15
D: .
V: TRBV19
size: .
DNA: TGTGCCAGTAGTATAACCAGCCAAGGGAGCTATGGCTACACCTTC
CDR3: CASSITSQGSYGYTF

J: TRBJ1-2
length: 15
D: .
V: TRBV2
size: once
DNA: TGTGCCAGCAGACGATTGCCCCTAGCTAACTATGGCTACACCTTC
CDR3: CASRRLPLANYGYTF

J: TRBJ2-2
length: 19
D: .
V: TRBV4-1
size: .
DNA: TGCGCCAGCAGCCAAGATCTTCCCGGGGCAGGGAAGAACACCGGGGAGCTGTTTTTT
CDR3: CASSQDLPGAGKNTGELFF

J: TRBJ1-1
length: 13
D: TRBD1
V: TRBV5-1
size: .
DNA: TGCGCCAGCAGCCGGGACAGATACACTGAAGCTTTCTTT
CDR3: CASSRDRYTEAFF

J: TRBJ2-7
length: 15
D: .
V: TRBV4-3
size: .
DNA: TGCGCCAGCAGCCCCACCACCGGACAAGCCGAAGAGCAGTACTTC
CDR3: CASSPTTGQAEEQYF

J: TRBJ2-7
length: 12
D: .
V: TRBV29-1
size: .
DNA: TGCAGCGTTCTGACAAGCTCCTACGAGCAGTACTTC
CDR3: CSVLTSSYEQYF

J: TRBJ2-6
length: 16
D: TRBD1
V: TRBV11-2
size: .
DNA: TGTGCCAGCAGGGACAGGGCCAACTCTGGGGCCAACGTCCTGACTTTC
CDR3: CASRDRANSGANVLTF

J: TRBJ2-5
length: 14
D: TRBD1
V: TRBV5-1
size: once
DNA: TGCGCCAGCAGCTCCTGGACAGGGGCCGAGACCCAGTACTTC
CDR3: CASSSWTGAETQYF

J: TRBJ2-3
length: 16
D: .
V: TRBV2
size: .
DNA: TGTGCCAGCAGTGATCAGGGACTTTACGACACAGATACGCAGTATTTT
CDR3: CASSDQGLYDTDTQYF

J: TRBJ2-5
length: 17
D: TRBD2
V: TRBV7-9
size: .
DNA: TGTGCCAGCAGCTTAGCGGGACTAGCGGGAGGGCCGGGGACCCAGTACTTC
CDR3: CASSLAGLAGGPGTQYF

J: TRBJ1-1
length: 13
D: TRBD1
V: TRBV18
size: .
DNA: TGTGCCAGCTCACGTGACAGGGCCCCTGAAGCTTTCTTT
CDR3: CASSRDRAPEAFF

J: TRBJ2-3
length: 13
D: .
V: TRBV30
size: once
DNA: TGTGCCTGGAGTGTGCCAGGGGAGGGTACGCAGTATTTT
CDR3: CAWSVPGEGTQYF

J: TRBJ2-5
length: 13
D: .
V: TRBV7-2
size: .
DNA: TGTGCCAGCAGCTTAGGGCAGCAAGAGACCCAGTACTTC
CDR3: CASSLGQQETQYF

J: TRBJ2-3
length: 13
D: .
V: TRBV5-1
size: .
DNA: TGCGCCAGCAGCCTGGAGCATGGAGATACGCAGTATTTT
CDR3: CASSLEHGDTQYF

J: TRBJ2-3
length: 16
D: TRBD2
V: TRBV9
size: once
DNA: TGTGCCAGCAGCGTATACAGCGGGATGAGCACAGATACGCAGTATTTT
CDR3: CASSVYSGMSTDTQYF

J: TRBJ2-4
length: 13
D: .
V: TRBV4-1
size: .
DNA: TGCGCCAGCAGCCAAGTAGGGGTTTGGGTTCAGTACTTC
CDR3: CASSQVGVWVQYF

J: TRBJ2-7
length: 12
D: .
V: TRBV29-1
size: .
DNA: TGCAGCGTTGAGTCTAGCGATTACGAGCAGTACTTC
CDR3: CSVESSDYEQYF

J: TRBJ2-3
length: 15
D: .
V: TRBV11-2
size: .
DNA: TGTGCCAGCAGGTCCCAAGCCTCTAGCACAGATACGCAGTATTTT
CDR3: CASRSQASSTDTQYF

J: TRBJ2-5
length: 14
D: TRBD2
V: TRBV6-6
size: .
DNA: TGTGCCAGCAGAAGAGCGGGAGTGGGAGAGACCCAGTACTTC
CDR3: CASRRAGVGETQYF

J: TRBJ1-6
length: 14
D: TRBD1
V: TRBV11-2
size: once
DNA: TGTGCCAGCAGGTGGGGACAGCCTAATTCACCCCTCCACTTT
CDR3: CASRWGQPNSPLHF

J: TRBJ1-1
length: 16
D: .
V: TRBV28
size: .
DNA: TGTGCCAGCAGTCCCCTTGGCGGCGCGGGGAACACTGAAGCTTTCTTT
CDR3: CASSPLGGAGNTEAFF

J: TRBJ2-7
length: 13
D: TRBD2
V: TRBV29-1
size: few
DNA: TGCAGCGCCGCGACTAGCTCGGCCTACGAGCAGTACTTC
CDR3: CSAATSSAYEQYF

J: TRBJ2-5
length: 14
D: .
V: TRBV28
size: .
DNA: TGTGCCAGCAGTTTATTCCTATCGGCAGGGTTCCAGTACTTC
CDR3: CASSLFLSAGFQYF

J: TRBJ2-2
length: 12
D: .
V: TRBV27
size: .
DNA: TGTGCCAGCAGTTTCTACACCGGGGAGCTGTTTTTT
CDR3: CASSFYTGELFF

J: TRBJ2-7
length: 15
D: TRBD2
V: TRBV5-1
size: .
DNA: TGCGCCAGCAGCTTGGAACTAGCGGGGGCCTACGAGCAGTACTTC
CDR3: CASSLELAGAYEQYF

J: TRBJ2-7
length: 14
D: .
V: TRBV2
size: .
DNA: TGTGCCAGCAGAACCGACAGGTCCTCCTACGAGCAGTACTTC
CDR3: CASRTDRSSYEQYF

J: TRBJ2-3
length: 16
D: .
V: TRBV2
size: .
DNA: TGTGCCAGCAGTGGGGTACTAACGAACCCCACAGATACGCAGTATTTT
CDR3: CASSGVLTNPTDTQYF

J: TRBJ2-5
length: 15
D: TRBD1
V: TRBV27
size: .
DNA: TGTGCCAGCAGTTTAGGGAACAGGGGTGTGGGGACCCAGTACTTC
CDR3: CASSLGNRGVGTQYF

J: TRBJ1-5
length: 16
D: TRBD1
V: TRBV7-9
size: .
DNA: TGTGCCAGCAGCTTAGCTCAGACAGGGGGCAATCAGCCCCAGCATTTT
CDR3: CASSLAQTGGNQPQHF

J: TRBJ1-2
length: 13
D: .
V: TRBV27
size: .
DNA: TGTGCCAGCAGACCCTCAGCCAACTATGGCTACACCTTC
CDR3: CASRPSANYGYTF

J: TRBJ1-2
length: 14
D: .
V: TRBV6-1
size: few
DNA: TGTGCCAGCAGCCCCTGGGCAGGGGCTGGTGGCTACACCTTC
CDR3: CASSPWAGAGGYTF

J: TRBJ1-2
length: 15
D: TRBD1
V: TRBV7-9
size: .
DNA: TGTGCCAGCACCTTGCCGGGACAGGGGGCTCGTGGCTACACCTTC
CDR3: CASTLPGQGARGYTF

J: TRBJ2-7
length: 15
D: .
V: TRBV10-2
size: .
DNA: TGCGCCAGCCGGAGCTCGGCGGGAACCGCCTACGAGCAGTACTTC
CDR3: CASRSSAGTAYEQYF

J: TRBJ2-7
length: 14
D: .
V: TRBV27
size: .
DNA: TGTGCCAGCAGTTTATTAGGGAGAACCCACGAGCAGTACTTC
CDR3: CASSLLGRTHEQYF

J: TRBJ2-7
length: 15
D: TRBD1
V: TRBV5-6
size: .
DNA: TGTGCCAGCAGCTTGGGACCGGGGACAGGGGGCGAGCAGTACTTC
CDR3: CASSLGPGTGGEQYF